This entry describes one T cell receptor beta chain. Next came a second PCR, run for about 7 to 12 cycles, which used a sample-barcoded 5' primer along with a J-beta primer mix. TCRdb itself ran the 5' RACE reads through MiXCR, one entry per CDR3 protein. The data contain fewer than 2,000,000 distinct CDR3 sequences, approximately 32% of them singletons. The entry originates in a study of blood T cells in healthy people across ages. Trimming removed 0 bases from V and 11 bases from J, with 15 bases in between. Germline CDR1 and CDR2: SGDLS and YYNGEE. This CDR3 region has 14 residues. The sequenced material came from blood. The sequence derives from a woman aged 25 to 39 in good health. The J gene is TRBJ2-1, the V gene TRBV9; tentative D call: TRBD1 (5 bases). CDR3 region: CASSVADNRQKQFF. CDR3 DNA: TGTGCCAGCAGCGTAGCGGACAACCGACAGAAGCAGTTCTTC.